This T cell receptor (beta chain) was retrieved from a study of cytomegalovirus exposure and HLA in healthy donors (dated by TCRdb to the late 2010s). A note on the overall study: A later analysis indicated that the 120 or so validation repertoires were generated on the platform also employed for the 600 to 750 repertoires of the first cohort. The study aimed to test whether signatures of past pathogen exposure could be identified by cataloging public T cell receptors. The study combined high-throughput TCR immunosequencing, statistical association of individual TCRs with disease status, and machine learning to predict cytomegalovirus infection status. A separate validation cohort of 90 to 150 different subjects was used in addition to the approximately 610-subject first cohort.

What the research found in general, with its limitations: A few of the identified cytomegalovirus-associated TCR beta chains were confirmed in vitro to be specific for cytomegalovirus antigens. The classifier was reported to diagnose cytomegalovirus status with high specificity and sensitivity in both the original cohort and the validation cohort. It was suggested by the authors that the approach could potentially be generalized to other disease states and immunological phenotypes. In the study, around 150 TCR beta chains were listed as associated with cytomegalovirus. Across donors, most TCR sequences were observed very rarely, whereas some public TCRs were present in many individuals. In a later analysis, TCRs clustered in the first cohort were found to also tend to co-occur in the roughly 120 validation repertoires, with approximately 94% of cluster scores above 0. All 120 or so repertoires were used to score co-occurrence in the validation cohort in a later analysis, because that analysis had no HLA typing for the cohort.

The V end loses 2 bases and the J end loses 3 bases, and a stretch of 9 bases separates them. CDR1 and CDR2 are read off the germline V gene as SGHTS and YDEGEE. There are 14 amino acids in the CDR3, from cysteine to phenylalanine inclusive. Only the CDR3 portion is preserved as DNA: 42 bases, with reading frame beginning at the first base. With respect to this clone: This clone's antigen is unknown. There are no base qualities to consult, and no much larger clone falls within one base.

The library was produced with the immunoSEQ multiplex PCR assay. The paper's data handling went like this. To diagnose cytomegalovirus status from the catalog of TCR beta chain sequences, a statistical classification framework was built. This is the immuneACCESS table as TCRdb keeps it, with only in-frame sequences that have V and J called. A part of the clones is gone; compared with another copy, unresolved V genes explain less than half, and the rest is unexplained. From that table come the V and J calls and clone size; the DNA was used to work out D and trimming. The sample table shows around 180,000 clones, and around 88% are seen once. The ten largest clones capture 1.4% to 1.5% of the sample. The donors were included in the validation cohort of 90 to 150 subjects, a group kept apart from the roughly 700-subject first cohort.

The sequence was obtained from a woman under 30 in good health and CMV-seronegative. The sample comprised PBMCs. The chain is assembled from TRBV5-8 and TRBJ2-1, with TRBD2 as a weak D call on 6 bases. The DNA is as follows: TGTGCCAGCAGCTTCAGCGGGCTCTACAATGAGCAGTTCTTC. This codes for CASSFSGLYNEQFF.